This T cell receptor beta chain was captured in a study of identical twins. TCRdb processed the 5' RACE reads anew with MiXCR; each CDR3 protein has one entry. The table records under 300,000 distinct CDR3 sequences, roughly 12% of them present only once. The CDR3 runs 13 residues. V lost 4 bases to trimming and J lost 7 bases, with 12 bases between them. Germline values: CDR1 SGHRS, CDR2 YFSETQ. This clonotype has a count of ten or more. This same sample was also taken into another study, of yellow fever vaccine responses in identical twins.

The sequencing input was memory (CD45RO+) T cells sorted from blood. This sequence originates from a woman aged 18-29 years in good health. The rearrangement joins TRBV5-1 to TRBJ2-1, with a tentative D call TRBD2 (6 bases). Here the CDR3 reads CASSRDGGNEQFF. The CDR3 bases are TGCGCCAGCAGCCGGGACGGGGGAAATGAGCAGTTCTTC.